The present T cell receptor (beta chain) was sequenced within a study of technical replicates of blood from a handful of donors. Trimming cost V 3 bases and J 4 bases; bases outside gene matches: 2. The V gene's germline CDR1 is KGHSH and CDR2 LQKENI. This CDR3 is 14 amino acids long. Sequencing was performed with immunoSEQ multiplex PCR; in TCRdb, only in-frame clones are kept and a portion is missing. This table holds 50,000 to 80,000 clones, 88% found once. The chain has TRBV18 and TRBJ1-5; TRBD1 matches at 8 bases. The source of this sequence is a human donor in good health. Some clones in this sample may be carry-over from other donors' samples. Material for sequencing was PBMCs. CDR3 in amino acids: CASSPTGGNQPQHF. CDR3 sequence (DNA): TGTGCCAGCTCACCTACAGGGGGTAATCAGCCCCAGCATTTT.